The entry that follows covers one T cell receptor (beta chain) sequence. Sequencing was performed with immunoSEQ multiplex PCR; in TCRdb, only in-frame clones are kept and a portion is missing. The sample records some 700,000 clones, roughly 85% being singletons. These data are taken from a study of shared T cell receptors in the human thymus. The V end lost 2 bases, the J end lost 12 bases, and 20 bases lay between the germline ends. The germline V gene encodes CDR1 MDHEN and CDR2 SYDVKM. This CDR3 region has 15 residues. The data also belong to a second study, concerning human thymus T cells. That work states: Thymus was obtained from resections taken during corrective heart surgery. An apparent bias in V and J gene usage was seen in thymic and blood repertoires. Thymic TCR repertoires of unrelated people reportedly overlapped highly.

The gene calls are TRBV28 and TRBJ1-5; D might be TRBD1 (6 bases). The sequenced sample was thymocytes. This receptor was obtained from a girl under three years old with a congenital heart defect. CDR3 sequence reads: CASSLPLSTDRLQHF. The CDR3 bases are TGTGCCAGCAGTTTACCACTCTCAACTGACAGGCTCCAGCATTTT.